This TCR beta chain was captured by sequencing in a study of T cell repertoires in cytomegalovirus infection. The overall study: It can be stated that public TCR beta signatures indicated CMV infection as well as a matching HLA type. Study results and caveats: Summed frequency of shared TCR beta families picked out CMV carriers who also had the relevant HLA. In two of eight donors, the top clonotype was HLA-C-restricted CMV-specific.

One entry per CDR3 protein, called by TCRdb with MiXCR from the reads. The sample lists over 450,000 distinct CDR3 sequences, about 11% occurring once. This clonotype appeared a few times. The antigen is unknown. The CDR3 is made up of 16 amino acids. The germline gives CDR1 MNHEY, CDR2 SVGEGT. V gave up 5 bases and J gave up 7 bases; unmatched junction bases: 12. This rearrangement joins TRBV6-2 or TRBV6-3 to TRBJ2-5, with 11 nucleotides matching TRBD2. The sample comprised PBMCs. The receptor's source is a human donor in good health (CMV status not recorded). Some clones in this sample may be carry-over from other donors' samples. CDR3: CASSIPTSGKIGTQYF. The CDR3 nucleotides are TGTGCCAGCAGTATCCCGACTAGCGGGAAGATCGGGACCCAGTACTTC.